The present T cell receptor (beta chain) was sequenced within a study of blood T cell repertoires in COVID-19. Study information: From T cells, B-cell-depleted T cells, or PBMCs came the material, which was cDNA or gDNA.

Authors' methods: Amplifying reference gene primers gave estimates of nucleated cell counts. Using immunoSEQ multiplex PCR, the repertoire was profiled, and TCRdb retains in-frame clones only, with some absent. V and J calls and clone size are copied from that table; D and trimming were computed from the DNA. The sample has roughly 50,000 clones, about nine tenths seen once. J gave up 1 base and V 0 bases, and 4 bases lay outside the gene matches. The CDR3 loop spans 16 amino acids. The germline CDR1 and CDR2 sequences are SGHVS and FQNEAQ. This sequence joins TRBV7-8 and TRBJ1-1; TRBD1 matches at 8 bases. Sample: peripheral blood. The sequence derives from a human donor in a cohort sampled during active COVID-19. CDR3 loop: CASSLAAGTGNTEAFF. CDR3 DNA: TGTGCCAGCAGCTTAGCCGCCGGGACAGGGAACACTGAAGCTTTCTTT.